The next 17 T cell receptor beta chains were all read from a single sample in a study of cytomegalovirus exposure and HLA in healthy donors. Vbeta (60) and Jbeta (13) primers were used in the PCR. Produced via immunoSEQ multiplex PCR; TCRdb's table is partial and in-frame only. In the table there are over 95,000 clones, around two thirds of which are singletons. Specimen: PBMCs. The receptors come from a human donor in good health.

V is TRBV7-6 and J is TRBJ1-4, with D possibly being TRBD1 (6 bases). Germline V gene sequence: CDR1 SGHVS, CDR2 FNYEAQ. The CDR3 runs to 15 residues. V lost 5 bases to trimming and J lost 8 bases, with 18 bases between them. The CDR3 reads CASSVRTATQEKLFF. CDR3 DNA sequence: TGTGCCAGCAGCGTGCGGACAGCTACACAGGAAAAACTGTTTTTT. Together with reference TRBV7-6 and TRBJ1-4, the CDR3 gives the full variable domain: GAGVSQSPRYKVTKRGQDVALRCDPISGHVSLYWYRQALGQGPEFLTYFNYEAQQDKSGLPNDRFSAERPEGSISTLTIQRTEQRDSAMYRCASSVRTATQEKLFFGSGTQLSVL.

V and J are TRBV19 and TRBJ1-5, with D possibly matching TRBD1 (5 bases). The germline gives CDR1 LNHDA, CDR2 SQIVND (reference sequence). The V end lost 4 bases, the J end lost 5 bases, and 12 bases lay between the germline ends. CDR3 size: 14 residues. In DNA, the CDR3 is TGTGCCAGTAGTACCGGGGGTTTTGATCAGCCCCAGCATTTT. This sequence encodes CASSTGGFDQPQHF. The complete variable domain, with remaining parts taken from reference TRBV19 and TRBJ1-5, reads DGGITQSPKYLFRKEGQNVTLSCEQNLNHDAMYWYRQDPGQGLRLIYYSQIVNDFQKGDIAEGYSVSREKKESFPLTVTSAQKNPTAFYLCASSTGGFDQPQHFGDGTRLSIL.

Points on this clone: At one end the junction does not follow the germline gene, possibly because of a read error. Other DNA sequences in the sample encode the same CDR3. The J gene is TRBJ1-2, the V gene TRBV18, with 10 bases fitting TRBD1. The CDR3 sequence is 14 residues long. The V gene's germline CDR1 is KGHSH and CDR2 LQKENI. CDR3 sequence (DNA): TGTGCCAGCTCACGACAGGGGGCCGACTACGGCTACACCTTC. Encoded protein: CASSRQGADYGYTF.

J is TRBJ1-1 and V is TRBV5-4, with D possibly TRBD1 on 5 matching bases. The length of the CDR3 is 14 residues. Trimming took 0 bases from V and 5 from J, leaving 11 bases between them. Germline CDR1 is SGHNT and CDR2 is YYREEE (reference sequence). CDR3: CASSLGGVETEAFF. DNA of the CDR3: TGTGCCAGCAGCTTGGGGGGGGTGGAAACTGAAGCTTTCTTT.

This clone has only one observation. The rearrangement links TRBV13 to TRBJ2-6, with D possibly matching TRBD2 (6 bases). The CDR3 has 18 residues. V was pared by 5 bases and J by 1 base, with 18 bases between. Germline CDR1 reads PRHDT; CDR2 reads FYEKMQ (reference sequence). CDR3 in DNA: TGTGCCAGCAGCCAACAAGGGGCGGGAAGGTCTGGGGCCAACGTCCTGACTTTC. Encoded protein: CASSQQGAGRSGANVLTF.

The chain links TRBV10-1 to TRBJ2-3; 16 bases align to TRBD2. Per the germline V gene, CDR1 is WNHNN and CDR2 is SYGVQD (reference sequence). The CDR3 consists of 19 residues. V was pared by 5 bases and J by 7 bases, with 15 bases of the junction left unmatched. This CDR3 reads CASSPNPGLAGGAPHTQYF. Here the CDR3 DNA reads TGCGCCAGCAGTCCCAACCCGGGACTAGCGGGAGGGGCCCCGCATACGCAGTATTTT.

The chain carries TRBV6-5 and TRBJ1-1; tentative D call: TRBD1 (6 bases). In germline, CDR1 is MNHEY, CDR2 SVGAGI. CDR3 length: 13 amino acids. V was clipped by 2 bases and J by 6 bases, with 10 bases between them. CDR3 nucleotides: TGTGCCAGCAGTTACCGACAGGCCTCTGAAGCTTTCTTT. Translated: CASSYRQASEAFF.

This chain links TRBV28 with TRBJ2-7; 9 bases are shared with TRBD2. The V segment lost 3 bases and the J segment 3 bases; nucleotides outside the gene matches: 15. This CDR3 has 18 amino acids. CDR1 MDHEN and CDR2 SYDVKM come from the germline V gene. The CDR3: CASSLAPVWREGLYEQYF. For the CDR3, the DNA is TGTGCCAGCAGTTTGGCCCCGGTATGGCGGGAGGGCCTCTACGAGCAGTACTTC.

The CDR3 DNA reads TGTGCCAGCAGCAAAGACCCGAAGGGGACAGAGACCACCGGGGAGCTGTTTTTT. Translating gives CASSKDPKGTETTGELFF. This chain connects TRBV21-1 to TRBJ2-2; TRBD1 was called by the table and not checked on the DNA. TRBV21-1 is designated a pseudogene. CDR3 length: 18 amino acids.

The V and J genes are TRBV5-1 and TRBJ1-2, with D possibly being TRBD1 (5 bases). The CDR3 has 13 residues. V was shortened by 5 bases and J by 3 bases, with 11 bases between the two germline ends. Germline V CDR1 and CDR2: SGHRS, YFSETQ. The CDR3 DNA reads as TGCGCCAGCAGGCTGGACACGCACTATGGCTACACCTTC. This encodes CASRLDTHYGYTF.

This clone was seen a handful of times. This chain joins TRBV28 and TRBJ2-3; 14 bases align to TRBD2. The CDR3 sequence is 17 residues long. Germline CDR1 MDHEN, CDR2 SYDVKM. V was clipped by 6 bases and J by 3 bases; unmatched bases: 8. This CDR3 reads CASRGTSGGYRTDTQYF. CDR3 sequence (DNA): TGTGCCAGCAGGGGGACTAGCGGGGGCTATAGAACAGATACGCAGTATTTT.

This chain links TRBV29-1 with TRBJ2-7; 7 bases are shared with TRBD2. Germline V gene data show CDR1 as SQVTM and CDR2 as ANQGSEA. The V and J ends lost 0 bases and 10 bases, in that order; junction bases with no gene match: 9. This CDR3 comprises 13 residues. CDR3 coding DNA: TGCAGCGTTGAAGACGGGAGGACTATAAGTCAGTACTTC. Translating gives CSVEDGRTISQYF.

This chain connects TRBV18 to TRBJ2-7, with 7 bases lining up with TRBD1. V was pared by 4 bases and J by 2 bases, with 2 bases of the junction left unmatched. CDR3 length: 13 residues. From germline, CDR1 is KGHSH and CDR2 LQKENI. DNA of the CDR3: TGTGCCAGCTCACGGGACAGCCCCTACGAGCAGTACTTC. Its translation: CASSRDSPYEQYF. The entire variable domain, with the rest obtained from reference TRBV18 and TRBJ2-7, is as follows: NAGVMQNPRHLVRRRGQEARLRCSPMKGHSHVYWYRQLPEEGLKFMVYLQKENIIDESGMPKERFSAEFPKEGPSILRIQQVVRGDSAAYFCASSRDSPYEQYFGPGTRLTVT.

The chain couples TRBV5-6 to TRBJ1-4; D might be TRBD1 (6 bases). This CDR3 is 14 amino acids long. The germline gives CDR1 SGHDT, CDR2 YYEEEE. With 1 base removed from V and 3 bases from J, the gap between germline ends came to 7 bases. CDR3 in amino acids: CASSLPGANEKLFF. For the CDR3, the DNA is TGTGCCAGCAGCTTGCCAGGGGCTAATGAAAAACTGTTTTTT.

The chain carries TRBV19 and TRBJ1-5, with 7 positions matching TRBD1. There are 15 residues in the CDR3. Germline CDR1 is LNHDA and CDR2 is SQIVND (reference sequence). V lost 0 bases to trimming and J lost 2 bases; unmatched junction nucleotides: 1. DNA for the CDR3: TGTGCCAGTAGTATAGATGACAGGGGCAATCAGCCCCAGCATTTT. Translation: CASSIDDRGNQPQHF.

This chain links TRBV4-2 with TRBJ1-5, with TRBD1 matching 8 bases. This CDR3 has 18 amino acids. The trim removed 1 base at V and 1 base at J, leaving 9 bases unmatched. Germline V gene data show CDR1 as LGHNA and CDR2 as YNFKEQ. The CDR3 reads CASSQGHATGESNQPQHF. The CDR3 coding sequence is TGTGCCAGCAGCCAAGGCCACGCGACAGGGGAAAGCAATCAGCCCCAGCATTTT.

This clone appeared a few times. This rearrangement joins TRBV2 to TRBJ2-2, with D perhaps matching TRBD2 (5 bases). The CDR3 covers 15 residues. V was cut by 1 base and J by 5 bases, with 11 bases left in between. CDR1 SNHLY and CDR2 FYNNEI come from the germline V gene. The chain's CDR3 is CASSEGHGDTGELFF. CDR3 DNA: TGTGCCAGCAGTGAAGGCCACGGGGATACCGGGGAGCTGTTTTTT.